Following are 5 T cell receptor beta chains from one sample sequenced in a study of shared clonotypes between healthy human individuals. The method was immunoSEQ multiplex PCR; TCRdb's version includes in-frame clones alone and lacks a portion of them. The repertoire holds roughly 600,000 clones, with roughly 98% as singletons. Naive CD8 cells comprised CD45RO-negative, CCR7-positively selected cells, excluding terminally differentiated effector memory CD45RA+ cells. Input material: naive CD8+ T cells sorted from blood. The receptors derive from a man aged 25 to 40 in good health.

The chain couples TRBV6-1 to TRBJ2-3; D unclear. Germline lookup yields CDR1 MNHNS and CDR2 SASEGT. The germline V and J ends were trimmed by 8 bases and 2 bases, with 8 bases remaining between them. The CDR3 is 12 residues long. The CDR3 coding sequence is TGTGCCAGCTCCCCAAACACAGATACGCAGTATTTT. It specifies CASSPNTDTQYF.

V is TRBV9 and J is TRBJ2-1, with 9 bases lining up with TRBD1. Per germline, CDR1 SGDLS and CDR2 YYNGEE. This CDR3 spans 16 amino acids. V shed 0 bases and J 0 bases; nucleotides not matched to a gene: 1. For the CDR3, the DNA is TGTGCCAGCAGCGTAGAGGGACAGGGCTCCTACAATGAGCAGTTCTTC. This gives the protein CASSVEGQGSYNEQFF.

The chain is built from TRBV5-4 and TRBJ1-1; D uncertain. CDR1 is SGHNT, CDR2 YYREEE, per germline (reference sequence). The CDR3 is 16 amino acids. V lost 4 bases to trimming and J lost 0 bases, with 16 bases between them. This CDR3 is CASSLEAPNLNTEAFF. The CDR3 coding sequence is TGTGCCAGCAGCCTCGAGGCACCCAACCTGAACACTGAAGCTTTCTTT.

This chain uses TRBV5-1 with TRBJ1-4; D is uncertain. The CDR3 covers 13 residues. Germline V lookup: CDR1 SGHRS, CDR2 YFSETQ. Between the trimmed V and J ends, which lost 0 bases and 3 bases, there was a span of 3 bases. CDR3 DNA: TGCGCCAGCAGCTTGGAACCTAATGAAAAACTGTTTTTT. Translation gives CASSLEPNEKLFF. The variable domain in full, completed from reference TRBV5-1 and TRBJ1-4, reads KAGVTQTPRYLIKTRGQQVTLSCSPISGHRSVSWYQQTPGQGLQFLFEYFSETQRNKGNFPGRFSGRQFSNSRSEMNVSTLELGDSALYLCASSLEPNEKLFFGSGTQLSVL.

The chain is built from TRBV19 and TRBJ1-1; D is perhaps TRBD1 (5 bases). CDR3 length: 14 amino acids. Germline V gene lookup returns CDR1 LNHDA and CDR2 SQIVND (reference sequence). The V end lost 8 bases, the J end lost 4 bases, and 17 bases lay between the germline ends. The DNA for the CDR3 is TGTGCCAGTGGGGCTTATAGAGTCGGCACTGAAGCTTTCTTT. It translates to CASGAYRVGTEAFF. Full variable domain (missing parts from reference TRBV19 and TRBJ1-1): DGGITQSPKYLFRKEGQNVTLSCEQNLNHDAMYWYRQDPGQGLRLIYYSQIVNDFQKGDIAEGYSVSREKKESFPLTVTSAQKNPTAFYLCASGAYRVGTEAFFGQGTRLTVV.